The next 12 T cell receptor beta chains were all read from a single sample in a study of T cells in localized non-small cell lung cancer. The method was immunoSEQ multiplex PCR; TCRdb's version includes in-frame clones alone and lacks a portion of them. The table records about 16,000 clones, around 79% of them present only once. The specimen comprised peripheral blood, sampled before any cancer treatment. The source is a male donor aged 60 or older with stage I lung adenocarcinoma.

The chain has TRBV9 and TRBJ1-1, with D unclear. Germline-derived CDR1 and CDR2 are SGDLS and YYNGEE. There are 13 residues in the CDR3. Deletions cut 4 bases from V and 0 bases from J, with 7 bases between. CDR3 DNA sequence: TGTGCCAGCAGCTCTACGTTGAACACTGAAGCTTTCTTT. Encoded protein: CASSSTLNTEAFF.

CDR3: CASSQVGRANYGYTF. CDR3 DNA: TGTGCCAGCAGCCAAGTCGGCCGAGCTAACTATGGCTACACCTTC. The chain carries TRBV14 and TRBJ1-2, with unresolved D. CDR1 is SGHDN and CDR2 is FVKESK in the germline V gene. Trimming pared 1 base from V and 0 bases from J, leaving 9 bases between. The CDR3 spans 15 residues.

The chain recombines TRBV2 with TRBJ2-5, with 11 bases fitting TRBD1. Germline V gene lookup returns CDR1 SNHLY and CDR2 FYNNEI. After removal of 5 bases from V and 0 bases from J, the junction contained 2 bases not matched to a gene. The CDR3 is 15 amino acids. The CDR3, as DNA: TGTGCCAGCAGTCGGGACAGGGGGGACCAAGAGACCCAGTACTTC. Its protein is CASSRDRGDQETQYF.

This clone has just one count. The V gene is TRBV6-1, the J gene TRBJ2-7; a weak D match, TRBD1 (5 bases). V gave up 0 bases and J gave up 3 bases, with 9 bases separating them. Per the germline V gene, CDR1 is MNHNS and CDR2 is SASEGT. The CDR3 sequence is 14 residues long. The CDR3 sequence is CASSEALQGYEQYF. The CDR3 DNA is TGTGCCAGCAGTGAAGCGCTTCAGGGCTACGAGCAGTACTTC.

The V call is TRBV5-4, the J call TRBJ2-7, with D possibly matching TRBD1 (6 bases). Germline V CDR1 and CDR2: SGHNT, YYREEE (reference sequence). This CDR3 comprises 16 residues. V was trimmed by 4 bases and J by 0 bases, leaving 17 bases between them. CDR3 region: CASSLGRDTPSYEQYF. The CDR3 DNA sequence: TGTGCCAGCAGCCTGGGACGGGACACCCCCTCCTACGAGCAGTACTTC.

The V gene is TRBV6-1, the J gene TRBJ1-1; no reliable D call. The CDR3 covers 15 residues. Germline V lookup: CDR1 MNHNS, CDR2 SASEGT. Trimming shortened V by 2 bases and J by 1 base, and 11 bases separated the two germline ends. The CDR3 spells CASSETSGPNTEAFF. CDR3 DNA sequence: TGTGCCAGCAGTGAAACGTCAGGCCCGAACACTGAAGCTTTCTTT.

This chain joins TRBV4-1 and TRBJ2-2, with 9 positions matching TRBD1. The CDR3 is 17 residues long. Germline V gives CDR1 MGHRA, CDR2 YSYEKL. The J segment lost 5 bases and the V segment lost 3 bases, leaving 10 bases of the junction unmatched. CDR3 amino acids: CASSHPQGDRATGELFF. CDR3 DNA sequence: TGCGCCAGCAGCCATCCCCAAGGGGACAGGGCGACCGGGGAGCTGTTTTTT.

The chain links TRBV10-1 to TRBJ2-7; weak D call: TRBD2 (5 bases). This CDR3 has 13 residues. CDR1 WNHNN and CDR2 SYGVQD come from the germline V gene (reference sequence). The V gene lost 5 bases and the J gene lost 6 bases, with 14 bases spanning the gap. The CDR3 coding sequence is TGCGCCAGCAGTTCGGGGATATTTGGCGAGCAGTACTTC. This translates into CASSSGIFGEQYF.

This chain uses TRBV2 with TRBJ2-7; 11 nucleotides align to TRBD2. The CDR3 is 14 residues long. With V trimmed by 9 bases and J by 2 bases, 6 bases remained unmatched. CDR1 is SNHLY, CDR2 FYNNEI, per germline. The CDR3 region has the DNA TGTGCCAGTAAGGCGACTAGCGGGGCCTACGAGCAGTACTTC. As protein: CASKATSGAYEQYF.

The chain uses TRBV12-1 and TRBJ1-1; the table names TRBD1, a call not compared with the DNA. TRBV12-1 is annotated as a pseudogene. This CDR3 is built from 17 residues. The CDR3 is CASSSHRGHGMNTEAFF. In DNA form, the CDR3 reads TGTGCCAGCAGCTCTCACAGGGGGCACGGGATGAACACTGAAGCTTTCTTT.

CDR3 sequence (DNA): TGTGCCAGCAGCCCCCAAGGGACCTCCTACGAGCAGTACTTC. Translated, it gives CASSPQGTSYEQYF. The V gene is TRBV6-5, the J gene TRBJ2-7, with D perhaps TRBD1 or TRBD2 (5 bases each). The CDR3 length is 14 residues. V was clipped by 6 bases and J by 0 bases, with 12 bases between them. Germline CDR1 reads MNHEY; CDR2 reads SVGAGI.

In its sample, this clone was seen a few times. Here the CDR3 DNA reads TGTGCCAGCAGCGCGACAGCCCCCAACTACACCTTC. Residues: CASSATAPNYTF. The chain combines TRBV5-6 with TRBJ1-2, with D perhaps TRBD1 (5 bases). This CDR3 is 12 amino acids long. Germline-derived CDR1 and CDR2 are SGHDT and YYEEEE. The germline V and J ends were trimmed by 4 bases and 10 bases, with 14 bases remaining between them. The full variable domain, rest sourced from reference TRBV5-6 and TRBJ1-2, is DAGVTQSPTHLIKTRGQQVTLRCSPKSGHDTVSWYQQALGQGPQFIFQYYEEEERQRGNFPDRFSGHQFPNYSSELNVNALLLGDSALYLCASSATAPNYTFGSGTRLTVV.